This is a list of T cell receptor beta chains from one sample in a study of quantifying T cell responses using KT2 cells. TCRdb re-analysed the UMI-ligation and nested PCR reads in MiXCR, keeping a single row per CDR3 protein. The table includes tens of thousands of distinct CDR3 sequences, 7.3% detected once. The sequenced sample consisted of PBMCs spiked with cells of the T cell clone KT2. Source of these receptors: a human donor. CDR3s include the opening cysteine and the closing phenylalanine or tryptophan. D genes are given only for firm matches. A row's size may be missing; if present it is once, few, many or a size class.

>NA|TRBJ1-6|TRBV6-6|many
CASSYSSGSPLHF
TGTGCCAGCAGTTACTCGAGTGGTTCACCCCTCCACTTT
>NA|TRBJ1-1|TRBV25-1|many
CASSRRGENTEAFF
TGTGCCAGCAGTAGAAGAGGGGAAAACACTGAAGCTTTCTTT
>TRBD2|TRBJ2-5|TRBV9|NA
CASSVGLAGKETQYF
TGTGCCAGCAGCGTTGGACTAGCGGGGAAAGAGACCCAGTACTTC
>NA|TRBJ1-1|TRBV6-2/TRBV6-3|NA
CASSYPPGRGAPEAFF
TGTGCCAGCAGTTACCCTCCGGGACGGGGGGCGCCTGAAGCTTTCTTT
>NA|TRBJ2-5|TRBV2|NA
CASSEGGSNKETQYF
TGTGCCAGCAGTGAGGGGGGTAGCAACAAAGAGACCCAGTACTTC
>TRBD1|TRBJ2-1|TRBV2|few
CASSVGQRYNEQFF
TGTGCCAGCAGTGTGGGACAGCGCTACAATGAGCAGTTCTTC
>NA|TRBJ2-5|TRBV27|many
CASRQQGAGETQYF
TGTGCCAGCAGACAACAGGGTGCGGGGGAGACCCAGTACTTC
>NA|TRBJ1-6|TRBV3-1|NA
CASSQGRSQGSPLHF
TGTGCCAGCAGCCAAGGACGATCCCAGGGTTCACCCCTCCACTTT
>NA|TRBJ1-2|TRBV30|few
CAWSGTDYGYTF
TGTGCCTGGAGTGGGACAGACTATGGCTACACCTTC
>TRBD2|TRBJ2-3|TRBV3-1|few
CASSQSGTSSSDTQYF
TGTGCCAGCAGCCAATCCGGGACTAGCAGTTCAGATACGCAGTATTTT
>NA|TRBJ1-1|TRBV12-3/TRBV12-4|few
CASSLTFWAFF
TGTGCCAGCAGTTTAACATTCTGGGCTTTCTTT
>NA|TRBJ2-1|TRBV30|few
CAWCNRDTGRNEQFF
TGTGCCTGGTGTAATAGGGACACAGGACGCAATGAGCAGTTCTTC
>NA|TRBJ1-2|TRBV6-2/TRBV6-3|many
CASGRENYGYTF
TGTGCCAGCGGCAGGGAGAACTATGGCTACACCTTC
>NA|TRBJ2-1|TRBV7-6|once
CASSLDTEREQFF
TGTGCCAGCAGCTTAGATACAGAACGTGAGCAGTTCTTC
>NA|TRBJ2-3|TRBV4-1|few
CASSQDLVAWTDTQYF
TGCGCCAGCAGCCAAGATCTTGTCGCTTGGACAGATACGCAGTATTTT
>NA|TRBJ2-7|TRBV9|many
CASSARLEGFEQYF
TGTGCCAGCAGCGCCCGTCTCGAGGGGTTCGAGCAGTACTTC
>NA|TRBJ1-5|TRBV23-1|NA
CASRTPGGNQPQHF
TGCGCCAGCCGTACGCCCGGCGGCAATCAGCCCCAGCATTTT
>NA|TRBJ2-3|TRBV9|NA
CASSPAGRTDTQYF
TGTGCCAGCAGCCCTGCGGGCAGGACAGATACGCAGTATTTT
>NA|TRBJ2-7|TRBV10-2|many
CASSLGQGYEQYF
TGCGCCAGCAGTCTGGGGCAGGGCTACGAGCAGTACTTC
>NA|TRBJ1-5|TRBV14|few
CASILRGKNQPQHF
TGTGCCAGCATCCTTCGAGGGAAGAATCAGCCCCAGCATTTT
>TRBD1|TRBJ2-1|TRBV29-1|many
CSGAGTGDSYNEQFF
TGCAGCGGGGCCGGGACAGGGGATTCCTACAATGAGCAGTTCTTC
>NA|TRBJ2-1|TRBV5-6|many
CASSLGGYHREQFF
TGTGCCAGCAGCTTGGGAGGTTACCATCGTGAGCAGTTCTTC
>NA|TRBJ2-1|TRBV4-3|many
CASSQERDYEQFF
TGCGCCAGCAGCCAAGAAAGGGACTATGAGCAGTTCTTC
>TRBD1|TRBJ1-1|TRBV20-1|many
CSARGDRLNTEAFF
TGCAGTGCTAGGGGGGACAGGCTGAACACTGAAGCTTTCTTT
>NA|TRBJ2-6|TRBV13|many
CASSSKKKRLWANVLTF
TGTGCCAGCAGCTCGAAAAAAAAGCGGCTATGGGCCAACGTCCTGACTTTC
>TRBD1|TRBJ1-2|TRBV28|many
CASNSPGQQGVLWNYGYTF
TGTGCCAGCAACTCCCCAGGGCAACAGGGGGTCCTTTGGAACTATGGCTACACCTTC
>NA|TRBJ1-1|TRBV6-1|NA
CASTHFLTGIDTEAFF
TGTGCCAGCACCCATTTTCTTACAGGGATCGACACTGAAGCTTTCTTT
>TRBD2|TRBJ2-7|TRBV11-2|many
CASSPDAGLAGVRQYF
TGTGCCAGCAGCCCAGACGCGGGACTAGCGGGAGTGAGGCAGTACTTC
>NA|TRBJ1-6|TRBV12-3/TRBV12-4|few
CASSLRVLSNSPLHF
TGTGCCAGCAGTCTTCGAGTGCTTTCTAATTCACCCCTCCACTTT
>NA|TRBJ1-1|TRBV7-4|NA
CASSFLFVNTEAFF
TGTGCCAGCAGCTTTCTCTTCGTGAACACTGAAGCTTTCTTT
>NA|TRBJ1-2|TRBV3-1|many
CASSRLNLVIGSNYGYTF
TGTGCCAGCAGCCGCCTCAATCTGGTAATCGGCTCTAACTATGGCTACACCTTC
>NA|TRBJ2-3|TRBV7-2|few
CASSLETGARPDTQYF
TGTGCCAGCAGCTTAGAAACGGGAGCGAGGCCAGATACGCAGTATTTT
>NA|TRBJ2-1|TRBV7-3|NA
CASSPPGVHYNEQFF
TGTGCCAGCAGCCCCCCGGGGGTCCATTACAATGAGCAGTTCTTC
>NA|TRBJ1-2|TRBV18|many
CASSPSGLRGYTF
TGTGCCAGCTCACCATCGGGACTGCGGGGCTACACCTTC
>NA|TRBJ2-3|TRBV12-3/TRBV12-4|many
CASSLGGADTQYF
TGTGCCAGCAGTTTAGGGGGAGCGGATACGCAGTATTTT
>NA|TRBJ2-3|TRBV15|few
CATSRGTGETDTQYF
TGTGCCACCAGCAGAGGTACCGGCGAGACAGATACGCAGTATTTT
>TRBD1|TRBJ2-6|TRBV29-1|many
CSASGGESGANVLTF
TGCAGCGCATCAGGGGGCGAGTCTGGGGCCAACGTCCTGACTTTC
>NA|TRBJ1-5|TRBV3-1|many
CASSQAMQPQHF
TGTGCCAGCAGCCAAGCAATGCAGCCCCAGCATTTT
>TRBD1|TRBJ2-5|TRBV20-1|NA
CSARAGTGGFETQYF
TGCAGTGCTAGAGCCGGGACAGGGGGTTTCGAGACCCAGTACTTC
>TRBD2|TRBJ2-2|TRBV24-1|NA
CATSDTTGTSGGPLVTGELFF
TGTGCCACCAGTGACACCACCGGGACTAGCGGGGGCCCCTTAGTCACCGGGGAGCTGTTTTTT
>TRBD2|TRBJ2-7|TRBV12-5|few
CASGTFSGRAQDEQYF
TGTGCTAGTGGAACTTTTAGCGGGAGGGCCCAGGACGAGCAGTACTTC
>NA|TRBJ1-1|TRBV12-3/TRBV12-4|many
CASSLGVAEAFF
TGTGCCAGCAGTTTGGGGGTTGCTGAAGCTTTCTTT